The 16 T cell receptor beta chains in this list originate from one sample, sequenced in a study of T-cell memory formation after mild COVID-19. MiXCR was run by TCRdb on the 5' RACE reads, yielding one entry per CDR3 protein. The profile shows roughly 580,000 distinct CDR3 sequences, about 20% of them singletons. The sequenced sample was PBMCs or a T cell subset sorted from them (not recorded which). These receptors came from an adult woman who had mild COVID-19 (a few samples of this study predate the infection). Cell type and time point are not known.

The chain couples TRBV24-1 to TRBJ2-7; TRBD1 is a possible D gene (6 bases). Germline CDR1 KGHDR, CDR2 SFDVKD. The CDR3 is 12 amino acids. V was clipped by 4 bases and J by 6 bases, with 9 bases between them. The CDR3 nucleotides are TGTGCCACCAGTGAACAGGGCGTCGAGCAGTACTTC. This translates into CATSEQGVEQYF.

This clonotype was found many times. This sequence joins TRBV7-2 and TRBJ2-5; 10 bases match TRBD1. The junction had 2 bases not matched to a gene; V was cut back by 5 bases and J by 2 bases. Germline V gene lookup returns CDR1 SGHTA and CDR2 FQGNSA. The CDR3 has 14 amino acids. The CDR3 bases are TGTGCCAGCAGCCAGGGACAGGGGCAAGAGACCCAGTACTTC. Its protein is CASSQGQGQETQYF.

This clonotype was recorded at least ten times. This chain uses TRBV4-3 with TRBJ1-1; 7 bases agree with TRBD1. V lost 4 bases to trimming and J lost 1 base; unmatched junction nucleotides: 3. The CDR3 runs to 14 residues. Germline V gives CDR1 LGHNA, CDR2 YSLEER. The CDR3, as DNA: TGCGCCAGCAGCCGAGGGACAGAGAACACTGAAGCTTTCTTT. This codes for CASSRGTENTEAFF.

The chain uses TRBV9 and TRBJ2-2; weak D call: TRBD2 (6 bases). CDR1 is SGDLS, CDR2 YYNGEE, per germline. This CDR3 spans 15 amino acids. Trimming removed 0 bases at V and 5 bases at J, with 11 bases between. DNA of the CDR3: TGTGCCAGCAGCGTAGATGCTGGGGGGACCGGGGAGCTGTTTTTT. As protein: CASSVDAGGTGELFF.

This clonotype has only a few counts. This chain uses TRBV15 with TRBJ2-2, with TRBD1 as a possible D gene (6 bases). The CDR3 spans 15 residues. V lost 4 bases, J lost 5 bases, and 14 bases lay in between. Germline CDR1 is LNHNV and CDR2 is YYDKDF (reference sequence). The CDR3 DNA reads TGTGCCACCAGCAAGCGGACAGAATTTACCGGGGAGCTGTTTTTT. Its translation is CATSKRTEFTGELFF.

This sequence joins TRBV20-1 and TRBJ1-1; no clear D. This CDR3 is 15 amino acids long. The germline V gene has CDR1 DFQATT and CDR2 SNEGSKA (reference sequence). Trimming shortened V by 1 base and J by 3 bases, and 15 bases separated the two germline ends. The CDR3 sequence is CSARVNGPWDTEAFF. The CDR3 coding sequence is TGCAGTGCTAGAGTGAATGGACCTTGGGACACTGAAGCTTTCTTT.

This clonotype showed up just a few times. The chain joins TRBV9 to TRBJ2-1; D may be TRBD1 (6 bases). From germline, CDR1 is SGDLS and CDR2 YYNGEE. The germline V and J ends were trimmed by 0 bases and 4 bases, with 11 bases remaining between them. The CDR3 totals 15 residues. The CDR3 DNA follows: TGTGCCAGCAGCGTAGACGACAGGCTTTACAATGAGCAGTTCTTC. Translation: CASSVDDRLYNEQFF.

This clonotype was found a few times. J is TRBJ2-2 and V is TRBV20-1; 9 bases match TRBD2. CDR1 is DFQATT and CDR2 is SNEGSKA in the germline V gene (reference sequence). This CDR3 spans 16 amino acids. J lost 3 bases, V lost 0 bases, and 5 bases had no gene match. CDR3 sequence reads: CSARDTLAGHTGELFF. The CDR3 bases are TGCAGTGCTAGAGATACGCTAGCGGGGCACACCGGGGAGCTGTTTTTT.

The chain carries TRBV7-9 and TRBJ1-4; D possibly corresponds to TRBD1 (5 bases). This CDR3 spans 13 amino acids. Germline lookup yields CDR1 SEHNR and CDR2 FQNEAQ (reference sequence). V dropped 0 bases and J dropped 6 bases, with 5 bases sitting between them. In nucleotides, the CDR3 is TGTGCCAGCAGCTTAGCAGGGGATGAAAAACTGTTTTTT. It translates to CASSLAGDEKLFF.

There are many counts of this clonotype. This rearrangement joins TRBV7-9 to TRBJ1-2; TRBD1 aligns across 9 bases. The CDR3 extends over 15 amino acids. CDR1 and CDR2 from the germline V gene are SEHNR and FQNEAQ (reference sequence). V trimming: 5 bases; J trimming: 6 bases; junction bases outside the gene matches: 10. The CDR3 DNA sequence: TGTGCCAGCAGCAATCACTGGACAGGGGAGGATGGCTACACCTTC. This gives the protein CASSNHWTGEDGYTF.

The V gene is TRBV25-1, the J gene TRBJ2-1; the match to TRBD1 covers 7 bases. Germline V CDR1 and CDR2: MGHDK, SYGVNS. The length of the CDR3 is 13 residues. The junction had 7 bases not matched to a gene; V was cut back by 6 bases and J by 8 bases. The CDR3 nucleotides read TGTGCCAGCAGCGCCGACAGGGCGGATGAGCAGTTCTTC. Its protein product is CASSADRADEQFF.

This rearrangement joins TRBV27 to TRBJ2-3; 11 nucleotides agree with TRBD2. The V segment lost 6 bases and the J segment 0 bases; nucleotides outside the gene matches: 14. This CDR3 has 19 residues. Germline loops: CDR1 MNHEY, CDR2 SMNVEV (reference sequence). CDR3 protein: CASRRPGTSGNPSTDTQYF. The CDR3 nucleotides read TGTGCCAGCAGGCGGCCCGGGACTAGCGGTAATCCTAGCACAGATACGCAGTATTTT.

CDR3 amino acids: CASSQDPGQTYEQYF. The CDR3 DNA sequence: TGCGCCAGCAGCCAGGACCCGGGACAGACCTACGAGCAGTACTTC. This chain connects TRBV5-1 to TRBJ2-7; 7 bases fit TRBD1. This CDR3 has 15 residues. V shed 4 bases, J shed 2 bases, and the junction held 9 bases outside the gene matches. Germline V gives CDR1 SGHRS, CDR2 YFSETQ.

The table lists this clonotype with a few counts. The chain carries TRBV6-5 and TRBJ2-7; no clear D. V was shortened by 2 bases and J by 2 bases, with 10 bases between the two germline ends. This CDR3 has 14 amino acids. The V gene's germline CDR1 is MNHEY and CDR2 SVGAGI. CDR3 nucleotides: TGTGCCAGCAGTTACGATCGGGTGACCTACGAGCAGTACTTC. As protein: CASSYDRVTYEQYF.

V and J are TRBV21-1 and TRBJ2-3; the listed D gene, TRBD1, was not tested against the DNA. TRBV21-1 is a pseudogene segment. This CDR3 region has 16 residues. CDR3 sequence reads: CASSKGSPGGTDTQYF. CDR3 DNA: TGTGCCAGCAGCAAAGGGTCGCCGGGGGGAACAGATACGCAGTATTTT.

In DNA form, the CDR3 reads TGTGCCAGCAGCCAAGTGGGACCGGGGGGACAGGCCGAAAAACTGTTTTTT. Its protein product is CASSQVGPGGQAEKLFF. The V and J genes are TRBV4-2 and TRBJ1-4, with TRBD1 identical over 8 bases. Trimming removed 1 base from V and 8 bases from J; junction bases left unmatched: 12. The CDR3 covers 17 residues. The germline CDR1 and CDR2 sequences are LGHNA and YNFKEQ.